The clone carrying this TCR beta chain has only a few counts. Its antigen is currently unknown. A single record per CDR3 protein comes from TCRdb applying MiXCR to the reads. Of fewer than 900,000 distinct CDR3 sequences listed, under 35% are singletons. These data are taken from a study of T cell repertoires in cytomegalovirus infection. The CDR3 contains 13 residues. V lost 5 bases to trimming and J lost 3 bases, with 14 bases between them. Germline V gene sequence: CDR1 DFQATT, CDR2 SNEGSKA (reference sequence). This receptor was obtained from a human donor in good health (CMV status not recorded). Some clones in this sample may be carry-over from other donors' samples. V and J are TRBV20-1 and TRBJ2-7; D is undetermined. The sample consisted of cultured CD8+ T cells from PBMCs, taken from culture after CMV antigen stimulation. CDR3 nucleotides: TGCAGTGCTTCCTCCAACCGGAACTACGAGCAGTACGTC. This encodes CSASSNRNYEQYV.